This T cell receptor beta chain was profiled in a study of identical twins (dated by TCRdb to the mid-2010s). For context, the study as a whole: The study deep-sequenced TCR alpha and beta repertoires from monozygotic twins, unrelated adults of various ages and cord blood to test whether fetal clonotypes persist. To rule out contamination, replicate twin experiments were performed at different times with different library preparation protocols.

The library came from 5' RACE. Sequencing used an Illumina HiSeq 2000. Template switching introduced a universal primer binding site; the final cDNA contained a unique molecular identifier, enabling accurate counting of TCR cDNA molecules. Specific primers in the conserved constant-segment region were used to synthesize first-strand cDNA for TCR alpha and beta chains. Each cDNA library was double barcoded, with a SMART-Mk sample barcode plus Illumina barcodes, to control for contamination. TruSeq adapter sequences, together with Illumina sample barcodes, were added in two successive PCR steps. TCR alpha and beta cDNA libraries were sequenced on the Illumina HiSeq platform with custom primers. Regarding the original processing steps: Unique molecular identifiers were extracted from raw reads with MiGEC, and CDR3 positions were determined with MiXCR. Recombination models were inferred per individual with the repgenHMM and IGoR tools using an EM algorithm. Shared clonotypes were analyzed with the tcR package in R, and sharing was normalized by the product of cloneset sizes. Out-of-frame nonproductive sequences were analyzed to study raw recombination free of thymic and clonal selection effects. TCRdb redid the processing of the public reads, applying fastp at Q25 and MiXCR, and retained in-frame beta chains. Each CDR3 protein gets just one entry, which takes the most common genes and DNA from the rows behind it. V and J calls and clone size were set by TCRdb, not the authors. The sample table lists over 250,000 distinct CDR3 sequences, roughly 9.8% of them with a count of one. The ten biggest clones cover approximately 6.6% of the sample.

Every donor in the study was a healthy Caucasian. Three pairs of female monozygotic twins, all aged roughly 18 to 29 years, were included in the twin cohort. Positive isolation kits from Invitrogen were used to isolate the CD4+ and CD8+ T cell populations. What the authors observed across the whole study: Out-of-frame TCR alpha sequences shared between twins showed an excess of low generation-probability sequences compared with coincidental sharing between unrelated individuals. In monozygotic twins, out-of-frame TCR alpha sharing was systematically underestimated by recombination models, although the models agreed with sharing between unrelated individuals. Excess twin sharing in beta out-of-frame sequences was weaker because fewer shared sequences lowered the signal-to-noise ratio. Invariant T cells such as MAIT and iNKT could partly confound zero-insertion analyses, though diverse VJ usage argued against this for most clonotypes. Because the same donors could not be followed over many years, conclusions were based on cross-sectional statistical analysis. Fewer insertions were carried by abundant cord blood beta clonotypes, a similar but weaker trend appeared in young adult naive repertoires, and no such trend appeared in memory repertoires.

In this sample, this clonotype turned up many times. Its antigen is currently not known. No per-base quality is available; no much larger clone lies one base away. The germline V gene sets CDR1 to SQVTM and CDR2 to ANQGSEA. The CDR3, from cysteine to phenylalanine, totals 10 residues. The only DNA kept is the CDR3, 30 bases in frame from the first base. V gives up 7 bases and J gives up 0 bases, and the segment between their germline ends measures 3 bases. The same data also contributed to another study, on yellow fever vaccine responses in identical twins. That second report states: The authors reported that the T cell response to vaccination in identical twins appeared partly convergent and partly personalized. In identical twins, the study followed T cell clones that responded to the vaccine with precision.

The sample comprised CD8+ T cells sorted from blood. The receptor was isolated from a woman under 30 in good health. The chain is made from TRBV29-1 and TRBJ2-5; no D gene can be assigned with confidence. The bases read TGCAGCGCCGACCAAGAGACCCAGTACTTC. This codes for CSADQETQYF.